Following are 9 T cell receptor beta chains from one sample sequenced in a study of T cell responses to AZD1222 COVID-19 vaccine. Profiled with immunoSEQ multiplex PCR; TCRdb holds only in-frame clones, not every one. The sample has about 100,000 clones; approximately 86% are singletons. The specimen comprised peripheral blood, sampled on day 0 of AZD1222 vaccination. These receptors all come from an adult in good health.

The J gene is TRBJ1-1, the V gene TRBV18, with unresolved D. CDR1 KGHSH and CDR2 LQKENI come from the germline V gene. V dropped 2 bases and J dropped 0 bases, with 10 bases sitting between them. The CDR3 has 15 amino acids. The CDR3 loop is CASSPTYAMNTEAFF. CDR3 coding DNA: TGTGCCAGCTCACCAACTTACGCAATGAACACTGAAGCTTTCTTT.

This chain joins TRBV2 and TRBJ1-5; maybe TRBD1 (6 bases). CDR3 length equals 16 residues. The germline V and J ends were trimmed by 7 bases and 0 bases, with 16 bases remaining between them. Germline V lookup: CDR1 SNHLY, CDR2 FYNNEI. The CDR3 sequence: CASKGEEFYSNQPQHF. The CDR3 nucleotides are TGTGCCAGCAAGGGGGAGGAGTTCTATAGCAATCAGCCCCAGCATTTT.

The J gene is TRBJ1-5, the V gene TRBV11-2; perhaps TRBD1 as D (5 bases). V lost 1 base, J lost 0 bases, and 10 bases lay in between. In germline, CDR1 is SGHAT, CDR2 FQNNGV. The CDR3 sequence is 16 residues long. The CDR3 loop is CASSLGTGLSNQPQHF. CDR3 nucleotide sequence: TGTGCCAGCAGCTTAGGAACAGGACTTAGCAATCAGCCCCAGCATTTT.

This chain uses TRBV28 with TRBJ1-1, with 7 bases identical to TRBD1. The CDR3 extends over 14 amino acids. V shed 5 bases, J shed 2 bases, and the junction held 5 bases outside the gene matches. The germline V gene encodes CDR1 MDHEN and CDR2 SYDVKM. CDR3 coding DNA: TGTGCCAGCAGTCTGACAGGGATTAACACTGAAGCTTTCTTT. Its protein product is CASSLTGINTEAFF.

V gene TRBV28 combines with J gene TRBJ2-7; 9 bases align to TRBD1. CDR1 and CDR2 (germline): MDHEN, SYDVKM. The CDR3 length is 15 residues. With V trimmed by 3 bases and J by 7 bases, 10 bases remained unmatched. Here the CDR3 reads CASSLWDRAIGEQYF. In nucleotides, the CDR3 is TGTGCCAGCAGTTTGTGGGACAGGGCGATTGGGGAGCAGTACTTC.

The V gene is TRBV3-1 (or the pseudogene TRBV3-2), the J gene TRBJ1-3; D not certain. V was clipped by 1 base and J by 2 bases, with 3 bases between them. CDR3 size: 13 residues. Germline CDR1 LGHDT, CDR2 YNNKEL (reference sequence). CDR3 sequence (DNA): TGTGCCAGCAGCCAAGTCCCTGGAAACACCATATATTTT. This encodes CASSQVPGNTIYF.

The chain carries TRBV28 and TRBJ2-5, with D unresolved. The V gene's germline CDR1 is MDHEN and CDR2 SYDVKM. CDR3 length: 14 amino acids. V shed 5 bases and J shed 2 bases, with 12 bases lying between them. The CDR3: CASSPSHSQETQYF. CDR3 DNA: TGTGCCAGCAGTCCCAGCCACTCTCAAGAGACCCAGTACTTC.

This clone was counted a single time. The V call is TRBV11-2, the J call TRBJ1-5; 10 nucleotides line up with TRBD1. Germline V CDR1 and CDR2: SGHAT, FQNNGV. The CDR3 runs 13 residues. V dropped 5 bases and J dropped 7; count of bases not matched to a gene: 2. The CDR3 DNA sequence: TGTGCCAGCAGCGCGACAGGGGGCCAGCCCCAGCATTTT. The encoded protein is CASSATGGQPQHF. The full variable domain, with the rest looked up from reference TRBV11-2 and TRBJ1-5, is EAGVAQSPRYKIIEKRQSVAFWCNPISGHATLYWYQQILGQGPKLLIQFQNNGVVDDSQLPKDRFSAERLKGVDSTLKIQPAKLEDSAVYLCASSATGGQPQHFGDGTRLSIL.

The chain has TRBV19 and TRBJ2-7, with D perhaps matching TRBD1 or TRBD2 (5 bases each). Germline V CDR1 and CDR2: LNHDA, SQIVND (reference sequence). The V end lost 7 bases, the J end lost 2 bases, and 15 bases lay between the germline ends. The CDR3 is 14 amino acids. CDR3: CASTPGRGPYEQYF. CDR3 in DNA: TGTGCCAGTACTCCGGGACGGGGACCCTACGAGCAGTACTTC.